These T cell receptor beta chains were read from a single sample in a study of cytomegalovirus exposure and HLA in healthy donors. Sequencing used immunoSEQ multiplex PCR; TCRdb keeps in-frame clones, though not all of them. The sample holds approximately 190,000 clones, approximately 78% seen once. The sample comprised PBMCs. The origin of the receptors is a woman in her thirties in good health and CMV-seropositive. Both conserved end residues are trimmed from each CDR3.

>TRBJ2-4|TRBV14
ASSPTGTGAKNIQY
>TRBJ2-3|TRBV5-1
ASREGGGTDTQY
>TRBJ2-1|TRBV5-8
ASSFRGPNEQF
>TRBJ2-6|TRBV5-6
ASSSWGTATSGANVLT
>TRBJ1-5|TRBV6-6
ASNYEGGGPPQH
>TRBJ1-5|TRBV30
AWSGSPRNQPQH
>TRBJ1-5|TRBV28
ASSLRDREVTAQH
>TRBJ1-6|TRBV13
ASSSTLLQTGNGSPLH
>TRBJ1-4|TRBV9
ASSAGQGPNEKLF
>TRBJ2-6|TRBV7-6
ASSHDRAPGANVLT
>TRBJ2-7|TRBV7-9
ASSLSGGQGHEQY
>TRBJ2-7|TRBV4-1
ASSQADSLTWYEQY
>TRBJ1-3|TRBV30
AWGDFYSGNTIY
>TRBJ2-3|TRBV29-1
SVPHRADTQY
>TRBJ2-2|TRBV11-3
ASSLLRTGELF
>TRBJ2-7|TRBV4-3
ASSRLVGAEEQY
>TRBJ1-2|TRBV29-1
SVAVQPDTYGYT
>TRBJ2-3|TRBV2
ASRAGTSGRSDTQY
>TRBJ2-7|TRBV6-1
ASSTTGLSYEQY
>TRBJ2-3|TRBV7-9
ASRPNSPSTDTQY
>TRBJ2-3|TRBV7-9
ASSPLEGLSPDTQY
>TRBJ1-6|TRBV7-6
ASSLRSGQGNSPLH
>TRBJ2-1|TRBV11-2
ASGGRTLDNEQF
>TRBJ2-5|TRBV4-1
ASSQPGRTRVYQETQY
>TRBJ1-1|TRBV2
ASSRDRGEDTEAF